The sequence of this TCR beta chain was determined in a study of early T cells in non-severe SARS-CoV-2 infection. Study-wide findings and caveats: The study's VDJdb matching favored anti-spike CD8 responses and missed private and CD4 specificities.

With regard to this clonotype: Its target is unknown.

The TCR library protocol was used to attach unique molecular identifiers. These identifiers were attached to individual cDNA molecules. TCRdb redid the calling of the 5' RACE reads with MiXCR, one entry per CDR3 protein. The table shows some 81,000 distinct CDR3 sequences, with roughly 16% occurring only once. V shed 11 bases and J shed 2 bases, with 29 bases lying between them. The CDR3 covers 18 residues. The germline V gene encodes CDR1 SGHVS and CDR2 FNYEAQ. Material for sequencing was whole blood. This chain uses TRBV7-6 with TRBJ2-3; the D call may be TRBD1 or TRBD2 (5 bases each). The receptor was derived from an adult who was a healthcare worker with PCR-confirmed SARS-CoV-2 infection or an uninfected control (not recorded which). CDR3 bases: TGTGCCTCCACTATCGGACCTCATGGGGACGGACCCACAGATACGCAGTATTTT. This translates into CASTIGPHGDGPTDTQYF.